This is a list of T cell receptor beta chains from one sample in a study of blood T cells in healthy people across ages. TCRdb used MiXCR to reprocess the 5' RACE reads, holding one entry per CDR3 protein. Here the sample spans about 600,000 distinct CDR3 sequences, around 48% being singletons. Specimen: blood. Source of these receptors: an elderly man in good health. The CDR3 runs from the conserved cysteine through the conserved F or W. D genes are given only for firm matches. The size entry is marked missing in some rows and otherwise reads once, few, many or a size class.

CDR3aa	CDR3nt	d_gene	v_gene	abundance	j_gene
CASSFVQGNYGYTF	TGTGCCAGCAGCTTCGTACAGGGAAATTATGGCTACACCTTC	.	TRBV7-2	.	TRBJ1-2
CASSLRDRHYEQYF	TGTGCCAGCAGTTTGAGGGACAGACACTACGAGCAGTACTTC	TRBD1	TRBV27	.	TRBJ2-7
CASSSTPNRKMNTEAFF	TGTGCCAGCAGCTCCACTCCCAACAGAAAAATGAACACTGAAGCTTTCTTT	.	TRBV7-9	few	TRBJ1-1
CASSLASGRTDTQYF	TGCGCCAGCAGCCTAGCTAGCGGTCGCACAGATACGCAGTATTTT	TRBD2	TRBV4-3	few	TRBJ2-3
CASSRRWGDTQYF	TGTGCCAGCAGCCGTCGTTGGGGGGATACGCAGTATTTT	.	TRBV7-2	.	TRBJ2-3
CASSTGQLNQPQHF	TGTGCCAGCTCAACGGGACAGCTCAATCAGCCCCAGCATTTT	TRBD1	TRBV18	.	TRBJ1-5
CSASVRYQPQHF	TGCAGTGCTAGTGTGCGGTATCAGCCCCAGCATTTT	.	TRBV20-1	.	TRBJ1-5
CSAREPGTGAGELFF	TGCAGTGCTAGAGAACCCGGGACAGGGGCCGGGGAGCTGTTTTTT	TRBD1	TRBV20-1	few	TRBJ2-2
CASSYNLDRPTSGNTIYF	TGTGCCAGCAGTTACAACTTGGACAGGCCGACCTCTGGAAACACCATATATTTT	TRBD1	TRBV6-5	once	TRBJ1-3
CASSQQSVHTEAFF	TGTGCCAGCAGCCAACAGAGTGTGCACACTGAAGCTTTCTTT	.	TRBV3-1	.	TRBJ1-1
CSARDWDRVAYEQYF	TGCAGTGCTAGAGACTGGGACCGCGTTGCCTACGAGCAGTACTTC	.	TRBV20-1	.	TRBJ2-7
CASSLGALLNTEAFF	TGCGCCAGCAGCTTGGGGGCCCTTTTGAACACTGAAGCTTTCTTT	.	TRBV5-1	.	TRBJ1-1
CASSPNAGTYGYTF	TGTGCCAGCAGCCCGAATGCAGGGACCTATGGCTACACCTTC	.	TRBV7-2	once	TRBJ1-2
CSARDPRQGSYEQYF	TGCAGTGCTAGAGATCCAAGACAGGGTTCCTACGAGCAGTACTTC	TRBD1	TRBV20-1	.	TRBJ2-7
CSARADRNYGYTF	TGCAGTGCTAGAGCGGACAGGAACTATGGCTACACCTTC	TRBD1	TRBV20-1	few	TRBJ1-2
CAWSRGVRLNTGELFF	TGTGCCTGGAGCCGGGGGGTGCGGCTTAACACCGGGGAGCTGTTTTTT	TRBD2	TRBV30	.	TRBJ2-2
CASSSTGVGGYTF	TGTGCCAGCAGCTCTACAGGGGTAGGGGGCTACACCTTC	TRBD1	TRBV7-3	few	TRBJ1-2
CAGSLVWGGNSPLHF	TGTGCCGGCAGCTTAGTATGGGGTGGTAATTCACCCCTCCACTTT	.	TRBV7-2	.	TRBJ1-6
CASSQEGGQYF	TGTGCCAGCAGCCAAGAAGGAGGCCAGTACTTC	.	TRBV3-1	once	TRBJ2-5
CASSPPGVDEQFF	TGTGCCAGCAGTCCTCCAGGGGTCGATGAGCAGTTCTTC	.	TRBV12-3/TRBV12-4	.	TRBJ2-1
CAYDRVGHEQYF	TGTGCCTACGACAGGGTTGGTCACGAGCAGTACTTC	TRBD1	TRBV30	.	TRBJ2-7
CSAVASGPDTQYF	TGCAGTGCCGTGGCCTCGGGACCAGATACGCAGTATTTT	.	TRBV20-1	.	TRBJ2-3
CASSFVGYNEQFF	TGTGCCAGCAGCTTTGTCGGCTACAATGAGCAGTTCTTC	.	TRBV7-9	few	TRBJ2-1
CASSDSTWAEQFF	TGTGCCAGCAGTGACTCGACGTGGGCAGAGCAGTTCTTC	.	TRBV6-5	many	TRBJ2-1
CASSGMQQEQYF	TGTGCCAGCAGTGGGATGCAGCAGGAGCAGTACTTC	.	TRBV12-3/TRBV12-4	.	TRBJ2-4
CSAGEDPYNEQFF	TGCAGTGCTGGGGAGGACCCTTACAATGAGCAGTTCTTC	.	TRBV20-1	.	TRBJ2-1
CSASGGPGARVHSPLHF	TGCAGTGCTAGCGGGGGGCCAGGGGCGAGGGTCCATTCACCCCTCCACTTT	.	TRBV20-1	.	TRBJ1-6
CASSLDRDDEQYF	TGTGCCAGCAGTCTCGACAGGGATGACGAGCAGTACTTC	TRBD1	TRBV7-2	.	TRBJ2-7
CASSDQPNYGYTF	TGTGCCAGCAGCGACCAGCCTAACTATGGCTACACCTTC	.	TRBV14	few	TRBJ1-2
CSVTGVWDEQFF	TGCAGCGTCACAGGGGTGTGGGATGAGCAGTTCTTC	TRBD1	TRBV29-1	.	TRBJ2-1
CASSTSGITNEKLFF	TGCGCCAGCAGCACCTCAGGGATAACTAATGAAAAACTGTTTTTT	.	TRBV5-1	.	TRBJ1-4
CASSPTASSYGYTF	TGCGCCAGCAGCCCGACGGCGAGTAGCTATGGCTACACCTTC	.	TRBV5-1	.	TRBJ1-2
CSAPTGLSFEQFF	TGCAGTGCTCCTACAGGACTGTCCTTCGAGCAGTTCTTC	.	TRBV20-1	.	TRBJ2-1
CASSPLPVGEGRAGGPRNIQYF	TGTGCCAGCTCACCACTCCCCGTTGGTGAGGGTCGAGCGGGAGGGCCGAGAAACATTCAGTACTTC	TRBD2	TRBV18	.	TRBJ2-4
CSVGKKDTQYF	TGCAGCGTTGGGAAGAAGGACACGCAGTATTTT	.	TRBV29-1	.	TRBJ2-3
CASSPSDTRTGDTEAFF	TGTGCCAGCTCACCATCAGATACCAGGACAGGGGACACTGAAGCTTTCTTT	TRBD1	TRBV18	.	TRBJ1-1
CASSQEGRATGELFF	TGCGCCAGCAGCCAAGAGGGCAGGGCCACCGGGGAGCTGTTTTTT	.	TRBV4-1	few	TRBJ2-2
CASSQGRGNIQYF	TGTGCCAGCAGTCAGGGGCGGGGAAACATTCAGTACTTC	.	TRBV2	few	TRBJ2-4
CASSFIRGGRTGETQYF	TGTGCCAGCAGCTTTATCCGGGGCGGGAGGACGGGAGAGACCCAGTACTTC	TRBD2	TRBV7-9	few	TRBJ2-5
CASSQGPPGTEYEQYF	TGTGCCAGCAGCCAAGGTCCTCCCGGGACAGAATACGAGCAGTACTTC	TRBD1	TRBV4-2	.	TRBJ2-7
CASSPEGSRLGTEAFF	TGTGCCAGCTCGCCCGAAGGCTCCAGGTTGGGGACTGAAGCTTTCTTT	.	TRBV18	.	TRBJ1-1